The 9 T cell receptor beta chains given below trace back to one sample, sequenced in a study of T cell repertoires in cytomegalovirus infection. TCRdb re-called the reads with MiXCR, one entry per CDR3 protein. The table shows 510,000 or so distinct CDR3 sequences, with 26% occurring only once. What was sequenced was PBMCs. These receptors all stem from a human donor in good health (CMV status not recorded). Some clones in this sample may be carry-over from other donors' samples.

This rearrangement joins TRBV20-1 to TRBJ2-3, with 11 bases lining up with TRBD2. Trimming cost V 3 bases and J 5 bases; bases outside gene matches: 7. Per germline, CDR1 DFQATT and CDR2 SNEGSKA (reference sequence). This CDR3 region has 15 residues. The CDR3 DNA follows: TGCAGTGCTAGCCCACTAGCGGGAGCGGGAGATACGCAGTATTTT. This sequence encodes CSASPLAGAGDTQYF.

There are a few counts of this clonotype. The chain links TRBV3-1 to TRBJ1-2, with 8 nucleotides matching TRBD1. Germline CDR1 LGHDT, CDR2 YNNKEL (reference sequence). The CDR3 is 17 residues long. V gave up 1 base and J gave up 8 bases; unmatched junction bases: 15. This chain's CDR3 is CASSQALSTGALEGYTF. DNA for the CDR3: TGTGCCAGCAGCCAAGCCCTGTCGACAGGGGCCTTGGAAGGCTACACCTTC.

This chain joins TRBV11-3 and TRBJ1-3; TRBD1 matches 7 bases. The CDR3 covers 13 residues. Trimming took 5 bases from V and 6 from J; bases not matched to a gene: 4. The germline gives CDR1 SGHNT, CDR2 YENEEA. CDR3 in amino acids: CASSRDSVNTIYF. Here the CDR3 DNA reads TGTGCCAGCAGCCGGGACAGTGTAAACACCATATATTTT.

Ten or more counts support this clonotype. The chain is built from TRBV7-6 and TRBJ2-2; D may be TRBD2 (5 bases). The V gene lost 6 bases and the J gene lost 13 bases, with 15 bases spanning the gap. The CDR3 has 12 amino acids. Germline V gives CDR1 SGHVS, CDR2 FNYEAQ. For the CDR3, the DNA is TGTGCCAGCAGGGAGGATAGGACTCGGCTGTTTTTT. Its protein product is CASREDRTRLFF.

This clonotype was detected only a few times. The gene calls are TRBV6-6 and TRBJ2-3; TRBD2 matches at 7 bases. Trimming removed 2 bases from V and 5 bases from J; junction bases left unmatched: 13. CDR1 is MNHNY and CDR2 is SVGAGI in the germline V gene (reference sequence). The CDR3 length is 17 residues. The CDR3 sequence: CASSYGRDAAGVDTQYF. The CDR3 bases are TGTGCCAGCAGTTACGGGCGGGACGCCGCGGGGGTAGATACGCAGTATTTT.

V and J are TRBV6-2 or TRBV6-3 and TRBJ2-1; no clear D gene. The CDR3 sequence is 14 residues long. Germline CDR1 MNHEY, CDR2 SVGEGT. Trimming removed 6 bases at V and 6 bases at J, with 15 bases between. This CDR3 reads CASRDPQSFNEQFF. The CDR3 coding sequence is TGTGCCAGCAGAGACCCCCAGAGCTTCAATGAGCAGTTCTTC.

The chain is built from TRBV6-2 or TRBV6-3 and TRBJ2-5; 8 bases align to TRBD1. Germline trimming cut 6 bases from V and 5 bases from J; bases unmatched to any gene: 11. CDR3 length equals 15 residues. Germline V lookup: CDR1 MNHEY, CDR2 SVGEGT. The DNA for the CDR3 is TGTGCCAGCAGCGGGCCCGGACAGGGTGAGGAGACCCAGTACTTC. Translating gives CASSGPGQGEETQYF.

The genes are TRBV20-1 and TRBJ2-5, with D possibly being TRBD2 (6 bases). The germline V gene encodes CDR1 DFQATT and CDR2 SNEGSKA (reference sequence). This CDR3 spans 14 amino acids. V shed 5 bases and J shed 3 bases, with 16 bases lying between them. Written as DNA, the CDR3 is TGCAGTGCTCTAAAAGCGGGTGAGAAAGAGACCCAGTACTTC. Translated, it gives CSALKAGEKETQYF.

This clonotype was found a few times. The chain has TRBV10-3 and TRBJ2-3, with 12 nucleotides matching TRBD2. The CDR3 sequence is 13 residues long. Trimming at V came to 10 bases and at J to 3 bases, leaving 2 bases not matched to a gene. CDR1 is ENHRY and CDR2 is SYGVKD in the germline V gene. The CDR3 here is CATGLAGTDTQYF. The CDR3 DNA reads as TGTGCCACCGGACTAGCGGGAACAGATACGCAGTATTTT.